This record concerns one T cell receptor (beta chain) sequence. Its cognate antigen is unknown. This sample was included in a study of siplizumab effects on memory and regulatory T cells. Study-level results: Treg-derived clones made up an average of approximately 70% of mappable alloreactive CD4+ clones with siplizumab and 25% to 30% in controls.

Germline loops: CDR1 KGHSH, CDR2 LQKENI. The CDR3 sequence is 14 residues long. After removal of 8 bases from V and 1 base from J, the junction contained 5 bases not matched to a gene. Libraries were prepared by immunoSEQ multiplex PCR; TCRdb keeps only in-frame clonotypes and omits some of them. The sample includes about 72,000 clones, 91% seen only once; the top ten take roughly 30%. The TCR originated in a human donor in good health. The sequencing sample was made of CD8+ T cells sorted from blood. The chain employs TRBV18 and TRBJ2-3, with 8 positions matching TRBD1. CDR3 amino acids: CASPGQGGTDTQYF. CDR3 DNA: TGTGCCAGCCCTGGACAGGGTGGCACAGATACGCAGTATTTT.